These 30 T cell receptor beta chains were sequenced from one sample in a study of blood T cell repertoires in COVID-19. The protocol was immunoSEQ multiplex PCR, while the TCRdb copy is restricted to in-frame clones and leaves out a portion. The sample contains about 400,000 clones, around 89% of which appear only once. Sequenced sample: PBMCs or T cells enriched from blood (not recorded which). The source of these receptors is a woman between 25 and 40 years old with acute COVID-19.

The CDR3 DNA reads as TGTGCCAGCAGCTTAGTAGGTTCGGGACAGCCCCAGCATTTT. Protein: CASSLVGSGQPQHF. The rearrangement joins TRBV5-5 to TRBJ1-5, with D uncertain. This CDR3 is 14 amino acids long. CDR1 is SGHKS, CDR2 YYEKEE, per germline (reference sequence). The germline V and J ends were trimmed by 2 bases and 7 bases, with 13 bases remaining between them. Full variable domain (rest looked up from reference TRBV5-5 and TRBJ1-5): DAGVTQSPTHLIKTRGQQVTLRCSPISGHKSVSWYQQVLGQGPQFIFQYYEKEERGRGNFPDRFSARQFPNYSSELNVNALLLGDSALYLCASSLVGSGQPQHFGDGTRLSIL.

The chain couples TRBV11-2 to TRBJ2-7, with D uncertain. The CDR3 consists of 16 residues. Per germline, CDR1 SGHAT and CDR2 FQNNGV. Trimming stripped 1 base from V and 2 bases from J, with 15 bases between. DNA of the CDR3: TGTGCCAGCAGCTTAGTCTCCCACTTAAGAGCCTACGAGCAGTACTTC. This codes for CASSLVSHLRAYEQYF.

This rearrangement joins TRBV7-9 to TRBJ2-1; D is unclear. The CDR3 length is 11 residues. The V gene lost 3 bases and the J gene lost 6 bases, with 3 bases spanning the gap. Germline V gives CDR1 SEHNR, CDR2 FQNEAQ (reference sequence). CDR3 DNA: TGTGCCAGCAGCTTTATCAATGAGCAGTTCTTC. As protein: CASSFINEQFF.

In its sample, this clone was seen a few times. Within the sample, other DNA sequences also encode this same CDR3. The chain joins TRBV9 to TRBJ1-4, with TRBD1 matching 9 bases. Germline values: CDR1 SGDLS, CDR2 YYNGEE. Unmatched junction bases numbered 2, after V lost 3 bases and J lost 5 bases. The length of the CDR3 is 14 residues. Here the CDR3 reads CASSAGTGNEKLFF. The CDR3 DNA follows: TGTGCCAGCAGCGCCGGGACAGGGAATGAAAAACTGTTTTTT.

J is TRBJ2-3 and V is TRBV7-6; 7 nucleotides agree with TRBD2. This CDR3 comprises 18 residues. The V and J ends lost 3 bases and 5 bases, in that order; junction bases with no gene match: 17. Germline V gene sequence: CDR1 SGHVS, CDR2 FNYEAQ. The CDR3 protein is CASSLEWATSATGDTQYF. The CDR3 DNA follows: TGTGCCAGCAGCTTGGAATGGGCCACTAGCGCCACTGGAGATACGCAGTATTTT.

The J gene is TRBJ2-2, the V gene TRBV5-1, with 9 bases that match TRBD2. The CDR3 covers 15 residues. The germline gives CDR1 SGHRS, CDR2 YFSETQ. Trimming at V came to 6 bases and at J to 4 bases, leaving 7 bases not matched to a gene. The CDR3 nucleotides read TGCGCCAGCAACCCCCTAGCGGGGAGCACCGGGGAGCTGTTTTTT. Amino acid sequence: CASNPLAGSTGELFF.

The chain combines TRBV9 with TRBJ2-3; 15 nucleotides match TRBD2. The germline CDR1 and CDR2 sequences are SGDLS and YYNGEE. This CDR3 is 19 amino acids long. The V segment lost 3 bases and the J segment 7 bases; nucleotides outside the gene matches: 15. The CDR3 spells CASSGVGTSGGKPTHTQYF. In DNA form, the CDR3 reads TGTGCCAGCAGCGGTGTTGGGACTAGCGGGGGGAAACCGACTCATACGCAGTATTTT.

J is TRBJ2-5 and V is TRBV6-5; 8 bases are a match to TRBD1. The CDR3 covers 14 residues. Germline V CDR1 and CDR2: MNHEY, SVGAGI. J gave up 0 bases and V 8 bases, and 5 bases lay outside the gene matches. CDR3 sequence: CASSRTGYQETQYF. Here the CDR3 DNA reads TGTGCCAGCTCACGGACAGGGTACCAAGAGACCCAGTACTTC.

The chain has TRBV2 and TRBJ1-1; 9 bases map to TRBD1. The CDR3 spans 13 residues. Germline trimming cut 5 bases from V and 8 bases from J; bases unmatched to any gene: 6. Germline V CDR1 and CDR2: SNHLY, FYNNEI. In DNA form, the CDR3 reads TGTGCCAGCAGTAGGGACAGGGTCGGAGAAGCTTTCTTT. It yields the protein CASSRDRVGEAFF.

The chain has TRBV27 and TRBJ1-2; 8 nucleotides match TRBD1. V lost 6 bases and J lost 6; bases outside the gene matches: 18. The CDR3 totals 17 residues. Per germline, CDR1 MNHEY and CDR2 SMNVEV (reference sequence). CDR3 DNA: TGTGCCAGCAGCAGGGGGTACGGACAGGGCATAGAAAATGGCTACACCTTC. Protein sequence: CASSRGYGQGIENGYTF.

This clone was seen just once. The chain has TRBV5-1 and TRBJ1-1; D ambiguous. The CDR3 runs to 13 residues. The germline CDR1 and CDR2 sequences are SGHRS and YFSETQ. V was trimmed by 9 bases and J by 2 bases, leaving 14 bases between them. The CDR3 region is CATARVSNTEAFF. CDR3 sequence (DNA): TGCGCCACCGCCCGGGTCTCTAACACTGAAGCTTTCTTT.

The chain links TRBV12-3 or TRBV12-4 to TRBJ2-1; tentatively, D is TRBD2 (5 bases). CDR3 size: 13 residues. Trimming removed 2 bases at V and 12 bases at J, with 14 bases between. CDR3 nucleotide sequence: TGTGCCAGCAGTTTATTGCACAGCCGGGGGCAGTTCTTC. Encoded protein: CASSLLHSRGQFF.

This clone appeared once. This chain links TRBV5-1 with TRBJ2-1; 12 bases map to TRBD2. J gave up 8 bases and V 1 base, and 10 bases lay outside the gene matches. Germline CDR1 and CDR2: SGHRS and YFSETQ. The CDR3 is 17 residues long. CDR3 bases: TGCGCCAGCAGCTTGTTCCTAGCGGGGGGGACTGCGGATGAGCAGTTCTTC. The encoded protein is CASSLFLAGGTADEQFF.

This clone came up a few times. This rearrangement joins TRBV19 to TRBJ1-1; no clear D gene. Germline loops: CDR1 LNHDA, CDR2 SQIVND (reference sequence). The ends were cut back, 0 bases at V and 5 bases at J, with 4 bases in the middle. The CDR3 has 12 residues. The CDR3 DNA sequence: TGTGCCAGTAGTATAGACAGGACTGAAGCTTTCTTT. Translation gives CASSIDRTEAFF.

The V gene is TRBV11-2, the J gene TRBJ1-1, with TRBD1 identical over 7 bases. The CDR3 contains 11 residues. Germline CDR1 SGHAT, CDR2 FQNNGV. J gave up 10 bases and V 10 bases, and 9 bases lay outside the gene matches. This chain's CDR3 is CAITTGQRAFF. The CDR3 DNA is TGTGCCATCACGACAGGGCAGAGAGCTTTCTTT. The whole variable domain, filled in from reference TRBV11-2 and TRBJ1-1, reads EAGVAQSPRYKIIEKRQSVAFWCNPISGHATLYWYQQILGQGPKLLIQFQNNGVVDDSQLPKDRFSAERLKGVDSTLKIQPAKLEDSAVYLCAITTGQRAFFGQGTRLTVV.

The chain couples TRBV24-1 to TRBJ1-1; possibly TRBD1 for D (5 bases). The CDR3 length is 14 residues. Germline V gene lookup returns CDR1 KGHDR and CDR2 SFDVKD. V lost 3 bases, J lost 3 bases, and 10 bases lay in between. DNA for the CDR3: TGTGCCACCAGTGATAGGCAGGGTGACACTGAAGCTTTCTTT. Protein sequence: CATSDRQGDTEAFF.

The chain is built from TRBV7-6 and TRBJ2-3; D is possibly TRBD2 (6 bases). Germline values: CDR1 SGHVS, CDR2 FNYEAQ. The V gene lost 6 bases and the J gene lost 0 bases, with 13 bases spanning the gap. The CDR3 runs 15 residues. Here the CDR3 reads CASSLTGLSTDTQYF. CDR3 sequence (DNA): TGTGCCAGCAGTCTCACGGGACTCAGCACAGATACGCAGTATTTT.

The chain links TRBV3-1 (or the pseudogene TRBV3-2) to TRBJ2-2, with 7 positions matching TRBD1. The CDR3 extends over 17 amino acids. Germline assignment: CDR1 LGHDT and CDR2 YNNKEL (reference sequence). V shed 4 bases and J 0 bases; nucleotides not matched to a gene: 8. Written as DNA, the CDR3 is TGTGCCAGCAGCCCATCTCCCGGGACAGCGAACACCGGGGAGCTGTTTTTT. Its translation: CASSPSPGTANTGELFF.

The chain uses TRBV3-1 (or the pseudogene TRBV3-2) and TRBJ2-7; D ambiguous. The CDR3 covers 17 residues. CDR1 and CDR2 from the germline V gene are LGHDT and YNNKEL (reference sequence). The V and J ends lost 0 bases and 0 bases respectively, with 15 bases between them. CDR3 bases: TGTGCCAGCAGCCAAGATCCCAACAGCCCGAGCTCCTACGAGCAGTACTTC. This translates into CASSQDPNSPSSYEQYF.

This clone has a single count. The CDR3 loop reads CGISGGYEQYF. In DNA, the CDR3 is TGCGGAATTAGCGGGGGCTACGAGCAGTACTTC. The chain links TRBV20-1 to TRBJ2-7; 9 positions agree with TRBD2. CDR1 DFQATT and CDR2 SNEGSKA come from the germline V gene (reference sequence). CDR3 length: 11 amino acids.

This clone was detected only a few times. For the CDR3, the DNA is TGTGCCAGCAGTGAGGCGGTCGGGGAGCTGTTTTTT. This encodes CASSEAVGELFF. The rearrangement links TRBV6-1 to TRBJ2-2, with no clear D. The CDR3 is made up of 12 amino acids. Deletions cut 3 bases from V and 7 bases from J, with 6 bases between. The germline CDR1 and CDR2 sequences are MNHNS and SASEGT.

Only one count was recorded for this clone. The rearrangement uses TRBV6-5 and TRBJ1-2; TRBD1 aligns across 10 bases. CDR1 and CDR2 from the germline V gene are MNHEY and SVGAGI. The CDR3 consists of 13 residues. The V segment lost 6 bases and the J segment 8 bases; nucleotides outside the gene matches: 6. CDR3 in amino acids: CASRETGGRGYTF. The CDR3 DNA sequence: TGTGCCAGCAGAGAGACAGGGGGCAGGGGCTACACCTTC.

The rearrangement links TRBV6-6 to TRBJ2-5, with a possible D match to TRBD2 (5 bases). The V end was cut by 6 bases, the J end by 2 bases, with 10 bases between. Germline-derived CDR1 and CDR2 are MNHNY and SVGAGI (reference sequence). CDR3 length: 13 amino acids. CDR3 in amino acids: CASSKRTQETQYF. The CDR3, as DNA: TGTGCCAGCAGCAAAAGGACTCAAGAGACCCAGTACTTC.

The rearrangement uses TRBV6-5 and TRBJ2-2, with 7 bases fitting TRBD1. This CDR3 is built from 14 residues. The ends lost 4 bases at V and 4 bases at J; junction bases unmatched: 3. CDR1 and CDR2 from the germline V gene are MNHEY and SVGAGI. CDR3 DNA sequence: TGTGCCAGCAGTTTCACAGGGGCCACCGGGGAGCTGTTTTTT. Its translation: CASSFTGATGELFF.

In DNA, the CDR3 is TGTGCCAGCAGCTTAGTGCAGGGGGATGGCTACACCTTC. It codes for CASSLVQGDGYTF. This chain links TRBV7-9 with TRBJ1-2, with 7 bases that match TRBD1. V lost 1 base, J lost 6 bases, and 2 bases stayed unmatched. CDR1 and CDR2 (germline): SEHNR, FQNEAQ (reference sequence). The CDR3 loop spans 13 amino acids.

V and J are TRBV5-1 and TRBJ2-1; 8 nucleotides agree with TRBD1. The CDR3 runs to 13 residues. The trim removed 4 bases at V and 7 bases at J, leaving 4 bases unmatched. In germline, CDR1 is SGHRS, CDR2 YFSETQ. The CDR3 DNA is TGCGCCAGCAGCGGCGGACAGGGAAATGAGCAGTTCTTC. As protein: CASSGGQGNEQFF.

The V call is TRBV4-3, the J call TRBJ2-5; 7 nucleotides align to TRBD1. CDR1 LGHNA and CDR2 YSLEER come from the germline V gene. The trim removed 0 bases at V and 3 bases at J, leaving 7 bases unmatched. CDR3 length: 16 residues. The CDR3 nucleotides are TGCGCCAGCAGCCAAGAGAGGACAGGAGCAAAAGAGACCCAGTACTTC. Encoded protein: CASSQERTGAKETQYF.

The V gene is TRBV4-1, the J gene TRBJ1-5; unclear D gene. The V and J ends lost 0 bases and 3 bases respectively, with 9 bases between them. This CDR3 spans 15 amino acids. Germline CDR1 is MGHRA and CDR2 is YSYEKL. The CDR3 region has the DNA TGCGCCAGCAGCCAAGAACACACAAACAATCAGCCCCAGCATTTT. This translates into CASSQEHTNNQPQHF.

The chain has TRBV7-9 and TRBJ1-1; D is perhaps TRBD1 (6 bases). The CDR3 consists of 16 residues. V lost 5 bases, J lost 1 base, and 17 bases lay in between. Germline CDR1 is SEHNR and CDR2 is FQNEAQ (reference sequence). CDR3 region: CASSLGGRRPNTEAFF. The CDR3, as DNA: TGTGCCAGCAGCCTAGGGGGGCGAAGGCCGAACACTGAAGCTTTCTTT.

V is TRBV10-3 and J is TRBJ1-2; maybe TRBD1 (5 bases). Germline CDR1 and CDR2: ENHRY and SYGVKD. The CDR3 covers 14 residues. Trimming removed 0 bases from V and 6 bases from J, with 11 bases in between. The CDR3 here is CAISESWGGDGYTF. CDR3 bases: TGTGCCATCAGTGAGTCATGGGGAGGGGATGGCTACACCTTC.